Below are 26 T cell receptor beta chains sequenced from a single sample in a study of blood T cell repertoires in COVID-19. The method was immunoSEQ multiplex PCR; TCRdb's version includes in-frame clones alone and lacks a portion of them. This sample has roughly 160,000 clones, with around 80% found just once. Sequences were obtained from PBMCs or T cells enriched from blood (not recorded which). These TCRs come from a woman aged 60 to 75 who had recovered from COVID-19.

This chain joins TRBV12-3 or TRBV12-4 and TRBJ1-2; perhaps TRBD1 as D (5 bases). The CDR3 totals 12 residues. Between the trimmed V and J ends, which lost 6 bases and 8 bases, there was a span of 13 bases. CDR3 loop: CASSFREYGYTF. CDR3 nucleotide sequence: TGTGCCAGCAGCTTCAGGGAATACGGCTACACCTTC.

This clone was picked up one time. V is TRBV7-2 and J is TRBJ2-5; 8 nucleotides match TRBD2. V shed 0 bases, J shed 2 bases, and the junction held 2 bases outside the gene matches. CDR1 and CDR2 (germline): SGHTA, FQGNSA. The CDR3 loop spans 15 amino acids. CDR3 DNA sequence: TGTGCCAGCAGCTTAGCGGCGGGGGGACAAGAGACCCAGTACTTC. This translates into CASSLAAGGQETQYF.

The rearrangement joins TRBV19 to TRBJ1-2, with 7 positions matching TRBD1. CDR3 length: 15 amino acids. The trim removed 5 bases at V and 0 bases at J, leaving 6 bases unmatched. Germline V gene sequence: CDR1 LNHDA, CDR2 SQIVND (reference sequence). The CDR3 DNA is TGTGCCAGTAGTTCCCGGGACAGCTCTAACTATGGCTACACCTTC. Its protein is CASSSRDSSNYGYTF.

The J gene is TRBJ1-6, the V gene TRBV30; 9 bases line up with TRBD1. The CDR3 spans 15 residues. After removal of 1 base from V and 7 bases from J, the junction contained 5 bases not matched to a gene. Germline V gene data show CDR1 as GTSNPN and CDR2 as SVGIG (reference sequence). The CDR3 loop is CAWSAGQGPNSPLHF. DNA for the CDR3: TGTGCCTGGAGTGCGGGACAGGGACCGAATTCACCCCTCCACTTT. Drawing the rest from reference TRBV30 and TRBJ1-6, the complete variable domain is SQTIHQWPATLVQPVGSPLSLECTVEGTSNPNLYWYRQAAGRGLQLLFYSVGIGQISSEVPQNLSASRPQDRQFILSSKKLLLSDSGFYLCAWSAGQGPNSPLHFGNGTRLTVT.

The genes are TRBV18 and TRBJ2-5, with 7 bases aligning to TRBD2. Trimming cost V 3 bases and J 4 bases; bases outside gene matches: 5. The CDR3 spans 14 residues. Germline values: CDR1 KGHSH, CDR2 LQKENI. The CDR3 loop reads CASSPAGVVETQYF. DNA of the CDR3: TGTGCCAGCTCACCGGCGGGAGTGGTAGAGACCCAGTACTTC.

In the case of this clone: In the same sample, other DNA sequences code for this CDR3. This chain links TRBV9 with TRBJ1-2; maybe TRBD1 (6 bases). V was cut by 0 bases and J by 0 bases, with 6 bases left in between. The CDR3 totals 14 residues. The germline V gene has CDR1 SGDLS and CDR2 YYNGEE. CDR3 nucleotides: TGTGCCAGCAGCGTAGGGACAGCTAACTATGGCTACACCTTC. Its protein is CASSVGTANYGYTF.

This clone has a handful of counts. The V call is TRBV27, the J call TRBJ2-5, with 7 bases aligning to TRBD1. The V gene end was trimmed by 6 bases and the J gene end by 5 bases; junction bases not matched to a gene: 12. Germline-derived CDR1 and CDR2 are MNHEY and SMNVEV (reference sequence). The CDR3 consists of 15 residues. The CDR3 region has the DNA TGTGCCAGCAGCCTAGACAGGGCGCGGCTGGAGACCCAGTACTTC. Amino acid sequence: CASSLDRARLETQYF.

The chain has TRBV6-1 and TRBJ1-2, with D hard to call. In germline, CDR1 is MNHNS, CDR2 SASEGT. V was cut by 2 bases and J by 7 bases, with 5 bases left in between. CDR3 size: 11 residues. CDR3 DNA: TGTGCCAGCAGTGAATTCGGTGGCTACACCTTC. Translated, it gives CASSEFGGYTF.

The chain combines TRBV4-2 with TRBJ1-5, with a possible D match to TRBD1 (6 bases). Per germline, CDR1 LGHNA and CDR2 YNFKEQ. The CDR3 consists of 15 residues. Trimming took off 3 bases at V and 3 bases at J, with 12 bases between the two ends. As DNA, the CDR3 is TGTGCCAGCAGCCAGCCGGGACAAGACAATCAGCCCCAGCATTTT. It translates to CASSQPGQDNQPQHF.

The J gene is TRBJ1-1, the V gene TRBV19, with unresolved D. V lost 6 bases, J lost 2 bases, and 19 bases lay in between. Germline CDR1 is LNHDA and CDR2 is SQIVND (reference sequence). This CDR3 has 16 residues. The CDR3 DNA reads TGTGCCAGTAGGACGGCAGGAAGAGGGTTTAACACTGAAGCTTTCTTT. Its translation is CASRTAGRGFNTEAFF. Together with reference TRBV19 and TRBJ1-1, the CDR3 gives the full variable domain: DGGITQSPKYLFRKEGQNVTLSCEQNLNHDAMYWYRQDPGQGLRLIYYSQIVNDFQKGDIAEGYSVSREKKESFPLTVTSAQKNPTAFYLCASRTAGRGFNTEAFFGQGTRLTVV.

V usage is TRBV11-2 and J usage is TRBJ2-7; a weak D match, TRBD1 (6 bases). The CDR3 extends over 14 amino acids. Trimming stripped 3 bases from V and 0 bases from J, with 9 bases between. The germline gives CDR1 SGHAT, CDR2 FQNNGV. For the CDR3, the DNA is TGTGCCAGCAGCTTCTGGGGGCCCTCCTACGAGCAGTACTTC. Its protein is CASSFWGPSYEQYF. The full variable domain, rest sourced from reference TRBV11-2 and TRBJ2-7, is EAGVAQSPRYKIIEKRQSVAFWCNPISGHATLYWYQQILGQGPKLLIQFQNNGVVDDSQLPKDRFSAERLKGVDSTLKIQPAKLEDSAVYLCASSFWGPSYEQYFGPGTRLTVT.

A few counts support this clone. V gene TRBV18 combines with J gene TRBJ1-1; D not resolved. The V end was cut by 1 base, the J end by 0 bases, with 9 bases between. The length of the CDR3 is 15 residues. Germline CDR1 reads KGHSH; CDR2 reads LQKENI. CDR3 nucleotides: TGTGCCAGCTCACCACTCGCCGGGATGAACACTGAAGCTTTCTTT. Its protein product is CASSPLAGMNTEAFF.

The rearrangement links TRBV7-9 to TRBJ2-7; the match to TRBD1 covers 9 bases. The V segment lost 2 bases and the J segment 4 bases; nucleotides outside the gene matches: 6. Per germline, CDR1 SEHNR and CDR2 FQNEAQ (reference sequence). The CDR3 sequence is 15 residues long. DNA of the CDR3: TGTGCCAGCAGCTTACCTGGGGACAGGGTTTACGAGCAGTACTTC. Its translation is CASSLPGDRVYEQYF.

This clone has a single count. The CDR3 coding sequence is TGCGCCAGCAGCTCGGGACAGGGGTCCGCCGAGCAGTACTTC. Protein product: CASSSGQGSAEQYF. V and J are TRBV5-1 and TRBJ2-7; TRBD1 agrees at 10 bases. CDR3 length: 14 residues. The V gene's germline CDR1 is SGHRS and CDR2 YFSETQ. Trimming took 3 bases from V and 6 from J; bases not matched to a gene: 6.

The chain joins TRBV12-3 or TRBV12-4 to TRBJ1-4; tentatively, D is TRBD1 (6 bases). CDR3 size: 13 residues. Trimming took 10 bases from V and 3 from J, leaving 12 bases between them. Written as DNA, the CDR3 is TGTGCCACCCGAGGGGGAGCTAATGAAAAACTGTTTTTT. Translation: CATRGGANEKLFF.

This clone was observed a few times. The chain couples TRBV29-1 to TRBJ1-2, with 7 bases aligning to TRBD1. V lost 7 bases and J lost 7; bases outside the gene matches: 6. The germline gives CDR1 SQVTM, CDR2 ANQGSEA. The CDR3 runs 11 residues. This CDR3 is CSEATGSGYTF. In DNA form, the CDR3 reads TGCAGCGAGGCGACAGGGTCTGGCTACACCTTC.

This chain connects TRBV5-1 to TRBJ2-3, with D possibly being TRBD1 (5 bases). V was pared by 1 base and J by 2 bases, with 8 bases between. Germline V gives CDR1 SGHRS, CDR2 YFSETQ. There are 14 residues in the CDR3. The CDR3 here is CASSLKQDTDTQYF. For the CDR3, the DNA is TGCGCCAGCAGCTTGAAACAGGACACAGATACGCAGTATTTT.

The chain is built from TRBV2 and TRBJ2-7, with D tentatively TRBD2 (7 bases). This CDR3 region has 15 residues. Germline loops: CDR1 SNHLY, CDR2 FYNNEI. The germline V and J ends were trimmed by 2 bases and 3 bases, with 14 bases remaining between them. CDR3 DNA: TGTGCCAGCAGTGAAAATCGGGGGGCCCACTACGAGCAGTACTTC. Translation gives CASSENRGAHYEQYF.

V gene TRBV5-1 combines with J gene TRBJ2-3; TRBD2 matches 10 bases. This CDR3 spans 14 amino acids. J gave up 3 bases and V 4 bases, and 2 bases lay outside the gene matches. Germline CDR1 reads SGHRS; CDR2 reads YFSETQ. The CDR3, as DNA: TGCGCCAGCAGCACGACTAGCGGGACAGATACGCAGTATTTT. It translates to CASSTTSGTDTQYF.

The sample holds one count of this clone. The rearrangement uses TRBV29-1 and TRBJ1-1, with 8 bases fitting TRBD1. Germline V gene lookup returns CDR1 SQVTM and CDR2 ANQGSEA. Germline trimming cut 6 bases from V and 3 bases from J; bases unmatched to any gene: 6. This CDR3 contains 13 residues. The CDR3 protein is CSVSATGDTEAFF. In nucleotides, the CDR3 is TGCAGCGTGAGCGCGACAGGGGACACTGAAGCTTTCTTT.

The chain employs TRBV28 and TRBJ2-2, with TRBD1 matching 10 bases. The germline CDR1 and CDR2 sequences are MDHEN and SYDVKM. The junction had 6 bases not matched to a gene; V was cut back by 8 bases and J by 6 bases. The CDR3 totals 14 residues. Written as DNA, the CDR3 is TGTGCCAGCCGGGGCGGACAGGGGGCCGGGGAGCTGTTTTTT. Translation: CASRGGQGAGELFF. Full variable domain (missing parts from reference TRBV28 and TRBJ2-2): DVKVTQSSRYLVKRTGEKVFLECVQDMDHENMFWYRQDPGLGLRLIYFSYDVKMKEKGDIPEGYSVSREKKERFSLILESASTNQTSMYLCASRGGQGAGELFFGEGSRLTVL.

The chain recombines TRBV6-5 with TRBJ1-6, with 10 positions matching TRBD1. The CDR3 totals 15 residues. Germline values: CDR1 MNHEY, CDR2 SVGAGI. V lost 6 bases to trimming and J lost 7 bases; unmatched junction nucleotides: 6. The CDR3 loop is CASSPGTGENSPLHF. The CDR3 coding sequence is TGTGCCAGCAGCCCCGGGACAGGGGAAAATTCACCCCTCCACTTT.

The CDR3 sequence: CASIPGLAGERNEQFF. CDR3 bases: TGCGCCAGCATCCCTGGACTAGCGGGAGAACGAAATGAGCAGTTCTTC. The chain couples TRBV10-2 to TRBJ2-1, with 13 bases matching TRBD2. The germline V gene has CDR1 WSHSY and CDR2 SAAADI. V was clipped by 7 bases and J by 7 bases; unmatched bases: 10. The CDR3 has 16 amino acids.

CDR3 bases: TGCGCCAGCAGTGAAAGCGGCTACAATGAGCAGTTCTTC. Translating gives CASSESGYNEQFF. The V call is TRBV10-2, the J call TRBJ2-1; perhaps TRBD2 as D (5 bases). This CDR3 region has 13 residues. The ends were cut back, 3 bases at V and 3 bases at J, with 6 bases in the middle. Germline CDR1 reads WSHSY; CDR2 reads SAAADI.

The chain combines TRBV18 with TRBJ2-3; 11 bases map to TRBD2. With V trimmed by 3 bases and J by 6 bases, 2 bases remained unmatched. From germline, CDR1 is KGHSH and CDR2 LQKENI. The CDR3 has 14 residues. The CDR3 DNA follows: TGTGCCAGCTCACCGGCTAGCGGGGGGGATACGCAGTATTTT. This codes for CASSPASGGDTQYF. The full variable domain, in which reference TRBV18 and TRBJ2-3 provide the parts outside the CDR3, is NAGVMQNPRHLVRRRGQEARLRCSPMKGHSHVYWYRQLPEEGLKFMVYLQKENIIDESGMPKERFSAEFPKEGPSILRIQQVVRGDSAAYFCASSPASGGDTQYFGPGTRLTVL.

The J gene is TRBJ2-6, the V gene TRBV5-1; D may be TRBD1 (5 bases). CDR1 and CDR2 (germline): SGHRS, YFSETQ. The CDR3 spans 16 residues. V lost 0 bases, J lost 0 bases, and 7 bases lay in between. CDR3 nucleotide sequence: TGCGCCAGCAGCTTGGGACAGATCTCTGGGGCCAACGTCCTGACTTTC. As protein: CASSLGQISGANVLTF.